These 22 T cell receptor beta chains came from one sample sequenced in a study of low-dose radiotherapy and immunotherapy resistance in tumors. Described time point: after trial treatment. Treatment here: LDRT plus nivolumab, ipilimumab, low-dose cyclophosphamide and aspirin (RACIN trial). TRAV- and TRBV-specific primers were used for first-strand cDNA, which covered alpha and beta chains. TCR amplification used around 20 PCR cycles, a constant-region primer and a V-primer adapter. TCRdb passed the reads through MiXCR, listing each CDR3 protein once. The table has roughly 90,000 distinct CDR3 sequences, 20% to 25% seen once. The material sequenced was PBMCs, taken after low-dose radiotherapy plus immunotherapy. Source of these receptors: a female donor with ovarian cancer.

The J gene is TRBJ2-7, the V gene TRBV5-6; D not certain. There are 13 residues in the CDR3. Germline V gene lookup returns CDR1 SGHDT and CDR2 YYEEEE. Deletions cut 4 bases from V and 2 bases from J, with 10 bases between. CDR3: CASSRSGPYEQYF. The CDR3 DNA reads TGTGCCAGCAGCCGCTCAGGACCCTACGAGCAGTACTTC.

This sequence joins TRBV5-1 and TRBJ2-1; D unclear. The V gene lost 3 bases and the J gene lost 5 bases, with 15 bases spanning the gap. The CDR3 runs to 15 residues. Germline CDR1 is SGHRS and CDR2 is YFSETQ. This CDR3 reads CASSSPLEINNEQFF. CDR3 DNA: TGCGCCAGCAGCTCCCCACTGGAAATAAACAATGAGCAGTTCTTC.

This clonotype has at least ten counts. The chain joins TRBV2 to TRBJ2-1, with 8 bases matching TRBD2. CDR1 is SNHLY and CDR2 is FYNNEI in the germline V gene. With 4 bases clipped from V and 6 bases from J, the junction kept 8 bases outside the gene matches. CDR3 length: 15 amino acids. The CDR3 reads CASSVDGGAGNEQFF. In nucleotides, the CDR3 is TGTGCCAGCAGTGTAGACGGGGGGGCAGGCAATGAGCAGTTCTTC.

At least ten counts were recorded for this clonotype. V usage is TRBV19 and J usage is TRBJ2-6; a weak D match, TRBD1 (6 bases). Germline V CDR1 and CDR2: LNHDA, SQIVND (reference sequence). CDR3 length: 14 residues. V shed 9 bases and J shed 4 bases, with 13 bases lying between them. The CDR3 loop is CASGPGDGANVLTF. In nucleotides, the CDR3 is TGTGCCAGCGGGCCAGGGGACGGGGCCAACGTCCTGACTTTC.

This chain uses TRBV6-5 with TRBJ1-5; 7 nucleotides align to TRBD1. Germline V gene data show CDR1 as MNHEY and CDR2 as SVGAGI. Trimming removed 2 bases from V and 7 bases from J; junction bases left unmatched: 5. This CDR3 spans 14 amino acids. In DNA form, the CDR3 reads TGTGCCAGCAGTTACCCGACAGGGCGGCAGCCCCAGCATTTT. Translated: CASSYPTGRQPQHF.

This clonotype was recorded at least ten times. The chain combines TRBV11-2 with TRBJ2-1; TRBD2 matches at 9 bases. V lost 5 bases and J lost 5; bases outside the gene matches: 10. The CDR3 contains 16 residues. The V gene's germline CDR1 is SGHAT and CDR2 FQNNGV. CDR3 DNA sequence: TGTGCCAGCAGCCCACCGGGACTAGCCTGGGACAATGAGCAGTTCTTC. It encodes CASSPPGLAWDNEQFF.

Note on this clonotype: With a much larger clone just one base away, this may be a read error. The chain uses TRBV30 and TRBJ2-3, with TRBD1 as a possible D gene (6 bases). CDR1 GTSNPN and CDR2 SVGIG come from the germline V gene (reference sequence). The CDR3 loop spans 15 amino acids. Between the trimmed V and J ends, which lost 6 bases and 6 bases, there was a span of 22 bases. This chain's CDR3 is CACQPMGQVSDTQYF. DNA of the CDR3: TGTGCCTGCCAACCTATGGGACAAGTGAGCGATACGCAGTATTTT.

This clonotype was recorded many times. This chain connects TRBV7-2 to TRBJ2-2; tentatively, D is TRBD1 or TRBD2 (5 bases each). V lost 5 bases, J lost 0 bases, and 13 bases lay in between. From germline, CDR1 is SGHTA and CDR2 FQGNSA. The CDR3 consists of 16 residues. The CDR3: CASSIRDPANTGELFF. DNA of the CDR3: TGTGCCAGCAGCATCCGGGACCCTGCGAACACCGGGGAGCTGTTTTTT.

There are a few counts of this clonotype. The V gene is TRBV9, the J gene TRBJ2-7, with TRBD2 matching 7 bases. CDR3 length: 14 residues. V gave up 4 bases and J gave up 8 bases; unmatched junction bases: 12. Germline lookup yields CDR1 SGDLS and CDR2 YYNGEE. CDR3 amino acids: CASSPGGGERQQYF. In nucleotides, the CDR3 is TGTGCCAGCAGCCCGGGAGGCGGGGAAAGACAGCAGTACTTC. The variable domain in full, with the rest retrieved from reference TRBV9 and TRBJ2-7, is DSGVTQTPKHLITATGQRVTLRCSPRSGDLSVYWYQQSLDQGLQFLIQYYNGEERAKGNILERFSAQQFPDLHSELNLSSLELGDSALYFCASSPGGGERQQYFGPGTRLTVT.

This chain connects TRBV28 to TRBJ2-7; D perhaps matches TRBD1 (5 bases). With 6 bases removed from V and 0 bases from J, the gap between germline ends came to 12 bases. The CDR3 covers 14 residues. Germline V gene data show CDR1 as MDHEN and CDR2 as SYDVKM. The CDR3 nucleotides read TGTGCCAGCAGGGACACAGGAAACTCCTACGAGCAGTACTTC. Residues: CASRDTGNSYEQYF.

This clonotype was seen at least ten times. The chain carries TRBV2 and TRBJ1-6; possibly TRBD1 for D (6 bases). CDR1 is SNHLY, CDR2 FYNNEI, per germline. CDR3 size: 16 residues. The ends were cut back, 1 base at V and 10 bases at J, with 17 bases in the middle. The CDR3 DNA reads as TGTGCCAGCAGTGAAGGCAGGGGCCCCCCACGGTCACCCCTCCACTTT. Translation gives CASSEGRGPPRSPLHF.

This clonotype was found many times. The V and J genes are TRBV11-2 and TRBJ2-1; D unresolved. The CDR3 covers 15 residues. The germline gives CDR1 SGHAT, CDR2 FQNNGV. The V gene lost 1 base and the J gene lost 2 bases, with 9 bases spanning the gap. The CDR3 DNA reads TGTGCCAGCAGCTTAGTAGTACTTCCCTACAATGAGCAGTTCTTC. Amino acids: CASSLVVLPYNEQFF. The full variable domain, completed using reference TRBV11-2 and TRBJ2-1, is EAGVAQSPRYKIIEKRQSVAFWCNPISGHATLYWYQQILGQGPKLLIQFQNNGVVDDSQLPKDRFSAERLKGVDSTLKIQPAKLEDSAVYLCASSLVVLPYNEQFFGPGTRLTVL.

J is TRBJ2-1 and V is TRBV5-1; D possibly corresponds to TRBD2 (6 bases). V was trimmed by 4 bases and J by 8 bases, leaving 22 bases between them. The CDR3 is 16 amino acids. The germline CDR1 and CDR2 sequences are SGHRS and YFSETQ. The CDR3 bases are TGCGCCAGCAGCCCTCTAGCGATTAGAGGTGGTGATGAGCAGTTCTTC. This encodes CASSPLAIRGGDEQFF.

This clonotype was seen many times. The genes are TRBV24-1 and TRBJ2-7, with D hard to call. V lost 3 bases to trimming and J lost 5 bases, with 16 bases between them. This CDR3 is 15 amino acids long. The V gene's germline CDR1 is KGHDR and CDR2 SFDVKD. The CDR3 DNA is TGTGCCACCAGTGATCCCACCGCGCAGACGCACGAGCAGTACTTC. The encoded protein is CATSDPTAQTHEQYF.

This clonotype has at least ten counts. V gene TRBV7-9 combines with J gene TRBJ1-3; TRBD1 matches 7 bases. The junction had 4 bases not matched to a gene; V was cut back by 3 bases and J by 2 bases. Germline CDR1 SEHNR, CDR2 FQNEAQ (reference sequence). This CDR3 spans 15 amino acids. The chain's CDR3 is CASSFATGTGNTIYF. DNA of the CDR3: TGTGCCAGCAGCTTTGCGACAGGGACTGGAAACACCATATATTTT.

The gene calls are TRBV20-1 and TRBJ1-1, with D possibly being TRBD1 (6 bases). Germline CDR1 DFQATT, CDR2 SNEGSKA (reference sequence). The CDR3 consists of 20 residues. Trimming removed 3 bases from V and 1 base from J, with 30 bases in between. The CDR3 reads CSARGTGLGGLAPQNTEAFF. CDR3 DNA sequence: TGCAGTGCTAGGGGTACAGGGTTGGGCGGATTAGCGCCTCAGAACACTGAAGCTTTCTTT.

The rearrangement uses TRBV9 and TRBJ2-7; 8 nucleotides match TRBD2. Germline loops: CDR1 SGDLS, CDR2 YYNGEE. The CDR3 spans 15 residues. J gave up 3 bases and V 1 base, and 6 bases lay outside the gene matches. Here the CDR3 reads CASSVSGSSLYEQYF. CDR3 nucleotides: TGTGCCAGCAGCGTAAGCGGGAGCTCCCTCTACGAGCAGTACTTC. Full variable domain (rest looked up from reference TRBV9 and TRBJ2-7): DSGVTQTPKHLITATGQRVTLRCSPRSGDLSVYWYQQSLDQGLQFLIQYYNGEERAKGNILERFSAQQFPDLHSELNLSSLELGDSALYFCASSVSGSSLYEQYFGPGTRLTVT.

This clonotype was observed at least ten times. This rearrangement joins TRBV6-2 or TRBV6-3 to TRBJ1-1, with 8 bases fitting TRBD1. Germline-derived CDR1 and CDR2 are MNHEY and SVGEGT. V lost 7 bases, J lost 6 bases, and 4 bases stayed unmatched. The CDR3 loop spans 12 amino acids. In DNA, the CDR3 is TGTGCCAGCAAAATGACAGGGGCTGAAGCTTTCTTT. It is translated as CASKMTGAEAFF.

The chain links TRBV4-1 to TRBJ1-5; 9 bases match TRBD1. Germline trimming cut 4 bases from V and 1 base from J; bases unmatched to any gene: 11. This CDR3 is built from 18 residues. The germline CDR1 and CDR2 sequences are MGHRA and YSYEKL. DNA for the CDR3: TGCGCCAGCAGCCTAGTCGGGACAGGACAGGGGAGCAATCAGCCCCAGCATTTT. Its translation is CASSLVGTGQGSNQPQHF.

This clonotype showed up many times. V usage is TRBV9 and J usage is TRBJ2-1; 11 bases fit TRBD1. The V and J ends lost 3 bases and 5 bases, in that order; junction bases with no gene match: 1. CDR3 length: 14 amino acids. Germline assignment: CDR1 SGDLS and CDR2 YYNGEE. CDR3 sequence reads: CASSGGQGDNEQFF. The CDR3 nucleotides read TGTGCCAGCAGCGGGGGACAGGGGGACAATGAGCAGTTCTTC.

This clonotype was counted many times. V and J are TRBV5-1 and TRBJ1-1; TRBD1 agrees at 8 bases. The CDR3 is 14 residues long. The ends lost 3 bases at V and 5 bases at J; junction bases unmatched: 6. Germline assignment: CDR1 SGHRS and CDR2 YFSETQ. The CDR3 bases are TGCGCCAGCAGCTCCAGGGGGCAGGGGACTGAAGCTTTCTTT. Translated, it gives CASSSRGQGTEAFF.

This clonotype was observed at least ten times. The genes are TRBV20-1 and TRBJ2-5; 12 bases fit TRBD2. Germline lookup yields CDR1 DFQATT and CDR2 SNEGSKA (reference sequence). J lost 5 bases, V lost 1 base, and 5 bases had no gene match. The CDR3 consists of 15 residues. CDR3: CSARASSGRAETQYF. CDR3 sequence (DNA): TGCAGTGCTAGAGCGTCTAGCGGGAGGGCCGAGACCCAGTACTTC.